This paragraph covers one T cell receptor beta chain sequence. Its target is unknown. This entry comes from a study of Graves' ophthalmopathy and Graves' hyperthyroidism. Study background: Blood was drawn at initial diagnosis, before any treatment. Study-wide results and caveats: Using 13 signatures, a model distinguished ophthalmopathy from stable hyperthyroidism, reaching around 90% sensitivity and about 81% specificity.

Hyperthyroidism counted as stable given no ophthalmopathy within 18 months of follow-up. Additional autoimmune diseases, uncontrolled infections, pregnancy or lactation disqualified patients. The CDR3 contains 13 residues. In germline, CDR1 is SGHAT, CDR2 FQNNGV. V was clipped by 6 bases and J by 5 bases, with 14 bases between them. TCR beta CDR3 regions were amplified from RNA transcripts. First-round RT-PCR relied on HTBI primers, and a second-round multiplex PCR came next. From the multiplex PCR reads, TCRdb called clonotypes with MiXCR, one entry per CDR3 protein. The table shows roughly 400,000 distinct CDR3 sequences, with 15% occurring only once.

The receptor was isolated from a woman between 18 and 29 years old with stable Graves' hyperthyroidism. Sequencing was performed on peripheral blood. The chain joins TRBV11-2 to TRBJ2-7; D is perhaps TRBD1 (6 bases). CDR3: CASSGGLLDEQYF. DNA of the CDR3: TGTGCCAGCAGTGGGGGCCTGTTGGACGAGCAGTACTTC.